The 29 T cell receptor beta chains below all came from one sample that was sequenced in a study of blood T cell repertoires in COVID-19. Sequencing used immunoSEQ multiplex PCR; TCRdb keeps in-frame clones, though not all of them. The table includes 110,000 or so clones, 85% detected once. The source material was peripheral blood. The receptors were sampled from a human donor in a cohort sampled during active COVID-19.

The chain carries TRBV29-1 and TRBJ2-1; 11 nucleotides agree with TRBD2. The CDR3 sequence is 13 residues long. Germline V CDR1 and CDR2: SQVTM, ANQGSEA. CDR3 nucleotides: TGCAGTCACATAGCGGGGGGGGACAATGAGCAGTTCTTC. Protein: CSHIAGGDNEQFF.

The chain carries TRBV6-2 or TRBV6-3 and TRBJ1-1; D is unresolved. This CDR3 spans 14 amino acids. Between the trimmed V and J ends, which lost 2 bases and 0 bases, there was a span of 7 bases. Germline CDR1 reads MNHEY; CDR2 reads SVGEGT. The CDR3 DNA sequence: TGTGCCAGCAGTTACATCGGAGTGAACACTGAAGCTTTCTTT. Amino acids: CASSYIGVNTEAFF.

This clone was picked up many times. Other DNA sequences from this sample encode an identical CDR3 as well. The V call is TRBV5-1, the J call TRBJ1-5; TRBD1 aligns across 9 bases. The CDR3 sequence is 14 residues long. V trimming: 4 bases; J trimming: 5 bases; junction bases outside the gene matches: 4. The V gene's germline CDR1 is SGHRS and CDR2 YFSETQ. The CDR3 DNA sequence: TGCGCCAGCAGCCTGGGACAGGGTGATCAGCCCCAGCATTTT. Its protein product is CASSLGQGDQPQHF.

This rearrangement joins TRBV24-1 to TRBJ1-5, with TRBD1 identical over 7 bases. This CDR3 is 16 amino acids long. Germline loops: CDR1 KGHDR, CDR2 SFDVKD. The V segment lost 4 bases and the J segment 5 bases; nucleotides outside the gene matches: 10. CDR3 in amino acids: CATSDLLTGRHQPQHF. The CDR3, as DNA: TGTGCCACCAGTGACTTATTGACAGGGAGACATCAGCCCCAGCATTTT.

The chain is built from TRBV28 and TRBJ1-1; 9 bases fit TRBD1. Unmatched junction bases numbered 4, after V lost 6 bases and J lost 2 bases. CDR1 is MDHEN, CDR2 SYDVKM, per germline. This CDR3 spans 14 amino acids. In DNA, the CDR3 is TGTGCCAGCAGGGACAGGGGCCGTAACACTGAAGCTTTCTTT. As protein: CASRDRGRNTEAFF.

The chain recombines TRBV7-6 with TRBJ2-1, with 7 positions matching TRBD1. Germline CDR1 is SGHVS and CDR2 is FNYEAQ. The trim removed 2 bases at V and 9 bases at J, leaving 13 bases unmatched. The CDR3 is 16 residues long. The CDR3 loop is CASSLRPGQTGVEQFF. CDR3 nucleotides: TGTGCCAGCAGCTTAAGGCCGGGACAGACAGGTGTTGAGCAGTTCTTC.

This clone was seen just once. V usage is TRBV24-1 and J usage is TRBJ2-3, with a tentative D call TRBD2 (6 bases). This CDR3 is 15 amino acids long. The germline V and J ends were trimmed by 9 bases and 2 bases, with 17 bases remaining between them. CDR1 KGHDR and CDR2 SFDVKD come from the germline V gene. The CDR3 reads CATRSGTGSTDTQYF. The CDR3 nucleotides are TGTGCCACCCGATCCGGGACTGGGTCCACAGATACGCAGTATTTT.

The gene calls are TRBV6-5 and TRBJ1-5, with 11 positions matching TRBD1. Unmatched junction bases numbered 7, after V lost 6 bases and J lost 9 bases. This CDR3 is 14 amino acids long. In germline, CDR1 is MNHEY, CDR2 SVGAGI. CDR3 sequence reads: CASSRGQGVSPQHF. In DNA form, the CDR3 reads TGTGCCAGCAGCCGGGGACAGGGGGTCTCGCCCCAGCATTTT.

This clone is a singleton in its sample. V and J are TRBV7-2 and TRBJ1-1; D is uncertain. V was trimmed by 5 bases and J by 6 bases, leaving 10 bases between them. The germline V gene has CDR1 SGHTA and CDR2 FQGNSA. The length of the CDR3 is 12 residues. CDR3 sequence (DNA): TGTGCCAGCAGCGAGGGCCGGCCTGAAGCTTTCTTT. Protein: CASSEGRPEAFF.

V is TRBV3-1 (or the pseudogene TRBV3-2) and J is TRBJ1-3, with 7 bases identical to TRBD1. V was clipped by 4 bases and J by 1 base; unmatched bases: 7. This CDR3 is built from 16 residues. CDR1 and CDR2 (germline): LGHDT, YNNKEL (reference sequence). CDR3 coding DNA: TGTGCCAGCAGCCCGATACAGGGGTCTTCTGGAAACACCATATATTTT. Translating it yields CASSPIQGSSGNTIYF.

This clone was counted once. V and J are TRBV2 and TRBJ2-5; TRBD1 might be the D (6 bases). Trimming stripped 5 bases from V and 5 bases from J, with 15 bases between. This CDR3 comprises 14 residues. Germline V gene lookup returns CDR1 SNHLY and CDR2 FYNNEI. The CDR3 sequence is CASSPRQVGETQYF. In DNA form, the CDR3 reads TGTGCCAGCAGTCCCCGACAGGTTGGGGAGACCCAGTACTTC. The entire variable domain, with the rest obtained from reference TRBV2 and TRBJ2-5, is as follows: EPEVTQTPSHQVTQMGQEVILRCVPISNHLYFYWYRQILGQKVEFLVSFYNNEISEKSEIFDDQFSVERPDGSNFTLKIRSTKLEDSAMYFCASSPRQVGETQYFGPGTRLLVL.

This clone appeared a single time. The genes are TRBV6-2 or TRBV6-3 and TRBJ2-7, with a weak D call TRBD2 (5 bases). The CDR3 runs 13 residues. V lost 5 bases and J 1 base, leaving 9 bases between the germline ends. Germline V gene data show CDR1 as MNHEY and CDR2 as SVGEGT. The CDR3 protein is CASSPSGSYEQYF. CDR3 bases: TGTGCCAGCAGTCCCAGCGGATCCTACGAGCAGTACTTC.

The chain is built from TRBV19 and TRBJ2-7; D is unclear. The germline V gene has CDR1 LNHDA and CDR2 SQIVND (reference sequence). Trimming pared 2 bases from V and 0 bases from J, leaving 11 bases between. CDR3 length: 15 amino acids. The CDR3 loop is CASSIRGDGSYEQYF. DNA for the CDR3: TGTGCCAGTAGTATACGAGGTGATGGCTCCTACGAGCAGTACTTC.

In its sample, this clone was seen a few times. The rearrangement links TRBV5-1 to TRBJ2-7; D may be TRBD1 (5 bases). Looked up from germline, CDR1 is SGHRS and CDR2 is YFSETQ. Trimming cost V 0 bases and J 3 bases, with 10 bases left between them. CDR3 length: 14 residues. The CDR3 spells CASSLGVGLYEQYF. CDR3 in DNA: TGCGCCAGCAGCTTGGGTGTGGGGCTCTACGAGCAGTACTTC.

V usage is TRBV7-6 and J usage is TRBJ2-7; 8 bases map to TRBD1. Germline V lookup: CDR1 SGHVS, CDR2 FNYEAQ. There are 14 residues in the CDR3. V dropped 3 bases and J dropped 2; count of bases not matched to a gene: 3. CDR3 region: CASSLGQETYEQYF. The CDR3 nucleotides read TGTGCCAGCAGCTTGGGACAGGAGACCTACGAGCAGTACTTC.

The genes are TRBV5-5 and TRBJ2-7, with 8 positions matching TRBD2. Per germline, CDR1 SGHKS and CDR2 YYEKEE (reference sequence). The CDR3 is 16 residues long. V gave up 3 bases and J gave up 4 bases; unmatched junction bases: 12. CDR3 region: CASSWEGRAGVYEQYF. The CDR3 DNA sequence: TGTGCCAGCAGCTGGGAAGGGAGAGCGGGGGTTTACGAGCAGTACTTC.

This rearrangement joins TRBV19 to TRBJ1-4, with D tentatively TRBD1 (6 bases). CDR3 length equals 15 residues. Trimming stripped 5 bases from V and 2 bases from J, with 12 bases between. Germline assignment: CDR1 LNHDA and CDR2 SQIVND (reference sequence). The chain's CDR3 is CASSSGQLTNEKLFF. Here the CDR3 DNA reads TGTGCCAGTAGTTCCGGACAGCTTACTAATGAAAAACTGTTTTTT.

This chain's CDR3 is CATSRDIDETGGKQYF. The CDR3 DNA reads as TGTGCCACCAGCAGAGATATTGATGAGACAGGGGGCAAGCAGTACTTC. This sequence joins TRBV15 and TRBJ2-7; 10 positions match TRBD1. This CDR3 has 16 residues. Per germline, CDR1 LNHNV and CDR2 YYDKDF (reference sequence). J gave up 8 bases and V 0 bases, and 10 bases lay outside the gene matches.

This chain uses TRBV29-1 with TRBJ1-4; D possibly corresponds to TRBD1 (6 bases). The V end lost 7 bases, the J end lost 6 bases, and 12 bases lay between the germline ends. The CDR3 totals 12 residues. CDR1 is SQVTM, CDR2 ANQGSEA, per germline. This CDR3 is CSAGTTHEKLFF. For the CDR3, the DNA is TGCAGCGCCGGGACAACGCATGAAAAACTGTTTTTT.

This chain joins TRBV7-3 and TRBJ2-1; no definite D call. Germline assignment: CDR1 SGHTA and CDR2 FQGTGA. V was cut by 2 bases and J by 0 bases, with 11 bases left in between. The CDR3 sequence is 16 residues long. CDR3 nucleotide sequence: TGTGCCAGCAGCTTACCCGGCGGCTACTCCTACAATGAGCAGTTCTTC. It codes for CASSLPGGYSYNEQFF.

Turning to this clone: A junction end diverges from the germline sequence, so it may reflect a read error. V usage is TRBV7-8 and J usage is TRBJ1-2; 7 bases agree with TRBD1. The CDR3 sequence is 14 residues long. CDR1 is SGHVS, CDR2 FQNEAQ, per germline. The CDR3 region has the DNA TGTGCCAACAGCTTAGCTGACAGGGCAAGCGGCTACACCTTC. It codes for CANSLADRASGYTF.

CDR3 DNA sequence: TGCGCCAGCAGCCAGGATGGAGGAACCTACGAGCAGTACTTC. Translating it yields CASSQDGGTYEQYF. The chain recombines TRBV4-3 with TRBJ2-7, with D possibly matching TRBD2 (5 bases). This CDR3 contains 14 residues. CDR1 LGHNA and CDR2 YSLEER come from the germline V gene. Trimming cost V 3 bases and J 2 bases, with 11 bases left between them.

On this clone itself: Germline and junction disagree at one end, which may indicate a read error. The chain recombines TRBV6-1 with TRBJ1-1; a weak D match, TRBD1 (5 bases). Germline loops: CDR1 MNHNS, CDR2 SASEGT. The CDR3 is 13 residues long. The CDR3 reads CASSEETDTEAFF. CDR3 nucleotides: TGTGCCAGCAGCGAAGAGACAGATACTGAAGCTTTCTTT.

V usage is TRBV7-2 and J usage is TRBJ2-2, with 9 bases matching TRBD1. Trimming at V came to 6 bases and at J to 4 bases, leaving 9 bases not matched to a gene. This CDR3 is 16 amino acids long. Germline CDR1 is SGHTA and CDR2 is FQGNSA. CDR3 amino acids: CASSQQGARGTGELFF. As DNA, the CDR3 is TGTGCCAGCAGTCAACAGGGGGCGCGCGGCACCGGGGAGCTGTTTTTT.

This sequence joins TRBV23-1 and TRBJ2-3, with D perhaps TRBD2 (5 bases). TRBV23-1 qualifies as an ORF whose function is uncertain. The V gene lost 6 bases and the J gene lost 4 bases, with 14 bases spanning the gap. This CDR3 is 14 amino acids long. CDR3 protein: CASRQRVAPDTQYF. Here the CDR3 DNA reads TGCGCCAGCAGACAGAGGGTAGCGCCAGATACGCAGTATTTT.

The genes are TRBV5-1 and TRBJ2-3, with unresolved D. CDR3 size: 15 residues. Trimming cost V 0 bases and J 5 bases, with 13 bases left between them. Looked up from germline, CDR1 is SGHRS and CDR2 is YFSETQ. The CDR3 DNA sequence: TGCGCCAGCAGCTTGGCCTTACCCCGGTTAGATACGCAGTATTTT. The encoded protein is CASSLALPRLDTQYF.

CDR3 loop: CASTSSGADTQYF. The CDR3, as DNA: TGTGCCAGCACTTCCAGCGGCGCAGATACGCAGTATTTT. The genes are TRBV6-5 and TRBJ2-3; tentatively, D is TRBD2 (5 bases). The length of the CDR3 is 13 residues. From germline, CDR1 is MNHEY and CDR2 SVGAGI. V lost 7 bases and J lost 4, with 12 bases in between.

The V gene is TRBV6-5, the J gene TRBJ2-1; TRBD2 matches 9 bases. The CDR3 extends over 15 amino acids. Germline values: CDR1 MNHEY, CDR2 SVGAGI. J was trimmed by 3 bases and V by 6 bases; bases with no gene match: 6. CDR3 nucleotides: TGTGCCAGCAGGAGGGAAGCGGGGGGCTACAATGAGCAGTTCTTC. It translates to CASRREAGGYNEQFF.

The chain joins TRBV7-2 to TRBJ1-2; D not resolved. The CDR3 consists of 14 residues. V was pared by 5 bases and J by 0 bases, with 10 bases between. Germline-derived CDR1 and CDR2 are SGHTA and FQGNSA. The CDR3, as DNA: TGTGCCAGCAGCCGGGATCTAGCTAACTATGGCTACACCTTC. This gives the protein CASSRDLANYGYTF.